At least ten counts were recorded for the clone carrying this TCR beta chain. A J-beta primer mix and a sample-barcoded 5' primer were used in a second PCR of about 6 to 12 cycles. A template-switch adaptor with 12 random nucleotides tagged each cDNA molecule. TCRdb re-analysed the 5' RACE reads in MiXCR, keeping a single row per CDR3 protein. Of 1,800,000 or so distinct CDR3 sequences listed, about 39% are singletons. The CDR3 is made up of 15 amino acids. With 0 bases removed from V and 9 bases from J, the gap between germline ends came to 18 bases. Germline CDR1 and CDR2: SQVTM and ANQGSEA. This sample is drawn from a study of blood T cells in healthy people across ages. PBMCs were isolated at a quantity of at least 7 million per sample.

This clonotype was sampled from a human donor in good health. The sequencing sample was made of blood. This chain joins TRBV29-1 and TRBJ2-1, with D possibly matching TRBD2 (7 bases). CDR3 sequence: CSVEDHGGARFEQFF. As DNA, the CDR3 is TGCAGCGTTGAAGATCATGGGGGGGCGCGGTTTGAGCAGTTCTTC.